The present TCR beta chain was sequenced within a study of human T cells and chemical hapten exposure. The germline V and J ends were trimmed by 0 bases and 1 base, with 10 bases remaining between them. The CDR3 loop spans 16 amino acids. Germline V gene sequence: CDR1 SGHTA, CDR2 FQGNSA. The study, taken as a whole, reports: Expanded TCRs were compared with controls, and the expanded TCRs formed significantly more large CDR3 similarity clusters. Patch test scores rose with PT1 expanded TCR counts, a positive correlation.

This clonotype came up a few times. Antigen: not known. As to time point: pre-sensitization, week 0. Treatment here: therapeutic diphenylcyclopropenone sensitization with weekly scalp DPC. Each CDR3 protein gets one entry after TCRdb re-called the RACE reads with MiXCR. Among about 350,000 distinct CDR3 sequences listed, about 5% were seen once. The chain is built from TRBV7-2 and TRBJ1-5; tentative D call: TRBD1 (5 bases). This sequence originates from a woman aged 18-30 years with alopecia areata. Some clones in this sample may be carry-over from other donors' samples. The sample consisted of whole blood, taken in connection with sensitization to the hapten diphenylcyclopropenone (DPC). The CDR3 protein is CASSLAGGMSNQPQHF. CDR3 sequence (DNA): TGTGCCAGCAGCTTAGCGGGGGGAATGAGCAATCAGCCCCAGCATTTT. Full variable domain (rest looked up from reference TRBV7-2 and TRBJ1-5): GAGVSQSPSNKVTEKGKDVELRCDPISGHTALYWYRQSLGQGLEFLIYFQGNSAPDKSGLPSDRFSAERTGGSVSTLTIQRTQQEDSAVYLCASSLAGGMSNQPQHFGDGTRLSIL.